One sample yielded the 31 T cell receptor beta chains listed below, sequenced in a study of chemoradiotherapy in HPV16-positive cancers. Sequenced by immunoSEQ multiplex PCR; TCRdb stores in-frame clones only, minus some. The sample gives about 1,600 clones, approximately 78% of which show up once; 5.8% is in the top ten. The sequencing used tumor tissue, collected from a patient who underwent chemoradiotherapy. These receptors came from a human donor with HPV-associated anogenital cancer.

V usage is TRBV7-2 and J usage is TRBJ2-3, with 10 bases matching TRBD2. Trimming removed 3 bases from V and 6 bases from J; junction bases left unmatched: 9. Germline-derived CDR1 and CDR2 are SGHTA and FQGNSA. The CDR3 has 16 amino acids. This CDR3 is CASSFGSGGPWDTQYF. The CDR3 DNA sequence: TGTGCCAGCAGCTTTGGTAGCGGGGGGCCTTGGGATACGCAGTATTTT.

The chain employs TRBV7-8 and TRBJ1-1; 9 bases agree with TRBD1. V trimming: 6 bases; J trimming: 4 bases; junction bases outside the gene matches: 12. The CDR3 runs 16 residues. Germline CDR1 and CDR2: SGHVS and FQNEAQ. DNA for the CDR3: TGTGCCAGCAGTCTTTCGAAGGGACAGGGAGGCACTGAAGCTTTCTTT. This codes for CASSLSKGQGGTEAFF.

This clone was seen only a few times. This chain's CDR3 is CASEPGTGLQDTQYF. CDR3 nucleotides: TGCGCCAGCGAACCCGGGACAGGTCTTCAGGATACGCAGTATTTT. V gene TRBV5-1 combines with J gene TRBJ2-3, with 8 positions matching TRBD1. In germline, CDR1 is SGHRS, CDR2 YFSETQ. The CDR3 sequence is 15 residues long. The V segment lost 7 bases and the J segment 6 bases; nucleotides outside the gene matches: 13.

The chain employs TRBV2 and TRBJ1-6; D is uncertain. In germline, CDR1 is SNHLY, CDR2 FYNNEI. This CDR3 is built from 12 residues. The ends were cut back, 2 bases at V and 14 bases at J, with 10 bases in the middle. CDR3 loop: CASSESRMALHF. CDR3 sequence (DNA): TGTGCCAGCAGTGAATCCCGCATGGCCCTCCACTTT.

V is TRBV23-1 and J is TRBJ1-1; TRBD1 is a possible D gene (5 bases). TRBV23-1 is an ORF, and what it does is uncertain. Trimming stripped 0 bases from V and 10 bases from J, with 9 bases between. The CDR3 runs 12 residues. Written as DNA, the CDR3 is TGCGCCAGCAGTCAATCCCGGGGCAGAGCTTTCTTT. Its translation is CASSQSRGRAFF.

V gene TRBV19 combines with J gene TRBJ1-6; D remains ambiguous. Per the germline V gene, CDR1 is LNHDA and CDR2 is SQIVND (reference sequence). The V gene lost 8 bases and the J gene lost 0 bases, with 14 bases spanning the gap. The CDR3 has 16 residues. CDR3 in amino acids: CASASGLSSYNSPLHF. CDR3 in DNA: TGTGCCAGTGCGTCAGGCCTTTCCTCCTATAATTCACCCCTCCACTTT.

This clone was seen only a few times. The CDR3 DNA reads as TGTGCCAGCGATGTTCGGTCACGGCCCCAGCATTTT. This sequence encodes CASDVRSRPQHF. The chain employs TRBV28 and TRBJ1-5; D gene uncertain. V was clipped by 8 bases and J by 9 bases, with 14 bases between them. Germline V CDR1 and CDR2: MDHEN, SYDVKM. The CDR3 spans 12 residues.

The table lists this clone with a few counts. The chain combines TRBV2 with TRBJ2-7; D gene unclear. Germline CDR1 is SNHLY and CDR2 is FYNNEI. This CDR3 has 12 residues. V gave up 4 bases and J gave up 6 bases, with 10 bases separating them. CDR3 residues: CASSAAPPEQYF. DNA for the CDR3: TGTGCCAGCAGTGCCGCGCCTCCCGAGCAGTACTTC. Variable domain in full (rest from reference TRBV2 and TRBJ2-7): EPEVTQTPSHQVTQMGQEVILRCVPISNHLYFYWYRQILGQKVEFLVSFYNNEISEKSEIFDDQFSVERPDGSNFTLKIRSTKLEDSAMYFCASSAAPPEQYFGPGTRLTVT.

This rearrangement joins TRBV7-3 to TRBJ1-1, with D possibly being TRBD1 (6 bases). Germline CDR1 is SGHTA and CDR2 is FQGTGA. V dropped 5 bases and J dropped 4 bases, with 11 bases sitting between them. The CDR3 loop spans 13 amino acids. CDR3 protein: CASSQGQATEAFF. The CDR3 nucleotides read TGTGCCAGCAGCCAGGGACAAGCCACTGAAGCTTTCTTT.

This chain connects TRBV29-1 to TRBJ2-5; 9 nucleotides agree with TRBD2. Per germline, CDR1 SQVTM and CDR2 ANQGSEA. Losses at the gene ends were 1 base for V and 6 bases for J; bases not matched to a gene: 6. This CDR3 contains 14 residues. DNA for the CDR3: TGCAGCGTTGAAGGAGCGGGGGGAGAGCAGACCCAGTACTTC. This gives the protein CSVEGAGGEQTQYF.

This clone was counted a few times. The chain carries TRBV5-5 and TRBJ1-1; 7 positions agree with TRBD1. Germline CDR1 reads SGHKS; CDR2 reads YYEKEE (reference sequence). This CDR3 region has 15 residues. V shed 2 bases, J shed 3 bases, and the junction held 7 bases outside the gene matches. CDR3: CASSLRQGRDTEAFF. The CDR3 coding sequence is TGTGCCAGCAGCTTAAGACAGGGCCGCGACACTGAAGCTTTCTTT.

V gene TRBV7-6 combines with J gene TRBJ1-1; 7 nucleotides agree with TRBD1. The CDR3 is 15 amino acids. J lost 1 base, V lost 6 bases, and 8 bases had no gene match. Germline V CDR1 and CDR2: SGHVS, FNYEAQ. The CDR3 region is CASRLVAGGNTEAFF. CDR3 coding DNA: TGTGCCAGCAGACTCGTTGCAGGGGGGAACACTGAAGCTTTCTTT. Based on the CDR3 plus reference TRBV7-6 and TRBJ1-1, the full variable domain is GAGVSQSPRYKVTKRGQDVALRCDPISGHVSLYWYRQALGQGPEFLTYFNYEAQQDKSGLPNDRFSAERPEGSISTLTIQRTEQRDSAMYRCASRLVAGGNTEAFFGQGTRLTVV.

V and J are TRBV19 and TRBJ1-2; possibly TRBD1 for D (5 bases). The V end was cut by 3 bases, the J end by 4 bases, with 12 bases between. This CDR3 comprises 14 residues. Germline lookup yields CDR1 LNHDA and CDR2 SQIVND (reference sequence). CDR3: CASSMGGRSYGYTF. The CDR3 nucleotides read TGTGCCAGTAGTATGGGGGGACGGAGCTATGGCTACACCTTC. The full variable domain, rest sourced from reference TRBV19 and TRBJ1-2, is DGGITQSPKYLFRKEGQNVTLSCEQNLNHDAMYWYRQDPGQGLRLIYYSQIVNDFQKGDIAEGYSVSREKKESFPLTVTSAQKNPTAFYLCASSMGGRSYGYTFGSGTRLTVV.

This rearrangement joins TRBV28 to TRBJ2-7; D is undetermined. Looked up from germline, CDR1 is MDHEN and CDR2 is SYDVKM. CDR3 length: 19 residues. Trimming left V 3 bases short and J 1 base short, with 25 bases between. The CDR3 nucleotides are TGTGCCAGCAGTTTCCCCATTTTGGCAAAGATGACGGAATCCTACGAGCAGTACTTC. Its translation is CASSFPILAKMTESYEQYF.

This clone was observed a single time. The chain carries TRBV9 and TRBJ1-5; D is unresolved. The ends were cut back, 4 bases at V and 6 bases at J, with 14 bases in the middle. This CDR3 is built from 14 residues. The germline V gene has CDR1 SGDLS and CDR2 YYNGEE. Written as DNA, the CDR3 is TGTGCCAGCAGCTCGTCGGGTAGTAGTCAGCCCCAGCATTTT. It encodes CASSSSGSSQPQHF. The entire variable domain, with the rest obtained from reference TRBV9 and TRBJ1-5, is as follows: DSGVTQTPKHLITATGQRVTLRCSPRSGDLSVYWYQQSLDQGLQFLIQYYNGEERAKGNILERFSAQQFPDLHSELNLSSLELGDSALYFCASSSSGSSQPQHFGDGTRLSIL.

This clone was detected a few times. The chain couples TRBV5-8 to TRBJ1-5; D remains ambiguous. CDR1 and CDR2 from the germline V gene are SGHTS and YDEGEE. The CDR3 length is 13 residues. V was pared by 1 base and J by 7 bases, with 9 bases between. CDR3 nucleotide sequence: TGTGCCAGCAGCTTGATCCCTTCGCAGCCCCAGCATTTT. Its protein is CASSLIPSQPQHF.

This clone qualifies as large. The gene calls are TRBV7-9 and TRBJ1-5; D is perhaps TRBD1 (5 bases). The CDR3 loop spans 17 amino acids. Trimming took 0 bases from V and 2 from J, leaving 14 bases between them. Per the germline V gene, CDR1 is SEHNR and CDR2 is FQNEAQ (reference sequence). CDR3 DNA: TGTGCCAGCAGCTTAGCGCTGGGGCCTGGACGCAATCAGCCCCAGCATTTT. Its protein is CASSLALGPGRNQPQHF.

This chain's CDR3 is CASSERGRGDTQYF. CDR3 sequence (DNA): TGTGCCAGCAGTGAACGAGGGCGGGGAGATACGCAGTATTTT. J is TRBJ2-3 and V is TRBV2, with TRBD2 as a possible D gene (6 bases). The CDR3 is 14 residues long. V was clipped by 2 bases and J by 5 bases, with 11 bases between them. Germline-derived CDR1 and CDR2 are SNHLY and FYNNEI.

This clone appeared a few times. The V call is TRBV5-1, the J call TRBJ1-4; the match to TRBD1 covers 8 bases. J gave up 7 bases and V 4 bases, and 9 bases lay outside the gene matches. The CDR3 is 15 amino acids. Germline CDR1 is SGHRS and CDR2 is YFSETQ. CDR3 loop: CASSQGQGVGEKLFF. The CDR3 nucleotides read TGCGCCAGCAGCCAAGGACAGGGAGTGGGTGAAAAACTGTTTTTT.

The chain couples TRBV6-1 to TRBJ2-7; D not certain. V dropped 0 bases and J dropped 0 bases, with 9 bases sitting between them. Germline CDR1 MNHNS, CDR2 SASEGT. This CDR3 has 15 residues. CDR3 sequence reads: CASSEAGWASYEQYF. DNA for the CDR3: TGTGCCAGCAGTGAAGCGGGTTGGGCCTCCTACGAGCAGTACTTC.

The chain joins TRBV9 to TRBJ1-1, with 12 bases fitting TRBD1. The ends lost 0 bases at V and 4 bases at J; junction bases unmatched: 4. The CDR3 covers 16 residues. Germline V gene lookup returns CDR1 SGDLS and CDR2 YYNGEE. Here the CDR3 reads CASSVGGTGGLTEAFF. For the CDR3, the DNA is TGTGCCAGCAGCGTAGGCGGGACAGGGGGCCTCACTGAAGCTTTCTTT. The full variable domain, in which reference TRBV9 and TRBJ1-1 provide the parts outside the CDR3, is DSGVTQTPKHLITATGQRVTLRCSPRSGDLSVYWYQQSLDQGLQFLIQYYNGEERAKGNILERFSAQQFPDLHSELNLSSLELGDSALYFCASSVGGTGGLTEAFFGQGTRLTVV.

V usage is TRBV28 and J usage is TRBJ2-2, with a possible D match to TRBD1 (6 bases). Per germline, CDR1 MDHEN and CDR2 SYDVKM. Trimming removed 3 bases from V and 6 bases from J, with 11 bases in between. The CDR3 runs 14 residues. CDR3 sequence (DNA): TGTGCCAGCAGTTTGGGACATAAGCCCGGGGAGCTGTTTTTT. Translation gives CASSLGHKPGELFF.

This clone was detected only a few times. The chain joins TRBV19 to TRBJ1-1, with D uncertain. V lost 5 bases and J 2 bases, leaving 6 bases between the germline ends. Germline CDR1 is LNHDA and CDR2 is SQIVND (reference sequence). This CDR3 comprises 12 residues. The CDR3 sequence is CASSFSNTEAFF. CDR3 bases: TGTGCCAGTAGTTTCAGCAACACTGAAGCTTTCTTT.

The chain uses TRBV29-1 and TRBJ2-1; 9 bases align to TRBD2. Germline CDR1 and CDR2: SQVTM and ANQGSEA. The trim removed 4 bases at V and 14 bases at J, leaving 9 bases unmatched. The CDR3 loop spans 12 amino acids. The CDR3 region has the DNA TGCAGCGTTGTGGCGGGGGGGCTCCAAAAGTTCTTC. As protein: CSVVAGGLQKFF.

The chain has TRBV6-4 and TRBJ2-1; a weak D match, TRBD2 (7 bases). Per the germline V gene, CDR1 is MRHNA and CDR2 is SNTAGT. V shed 3 bases and J shed 1 base, with 13 bases lying between them. The length of the CDR3 is 16 residues. CDR3 sequence reads: CASSEGGGESYNEQFF. The CDR3 DNA sequence: TGTGCCAGCAGTGAAGGGGGGGGAGAATCCTACAATGAGCAGTTCTTC.

The rearrangement joins TRBV11-2 to TRBJ2-7; weak D call: TRBD2 (5 bases). V lost 5 bases, J lost 3 bases, and 14 bases lay in between. The germline CDR1 and CDR2 sequences are SGHAT and FQNNGV. There are 14 residues in the CDR3. The CDR3 here is CASSRTERNYEQYF. Here the CDR3 DNA reads TGTGCCAGCAGCCGGACTGAAAGAAACTACGAGCAGTACTTC.

The chain couples TRBV6-5 to TRBJ1-2; 9 bases agree with TRBD1. The V gene end was trimmed by 4 bases and the J gene end by 1 base; junction bases not matched to a gene: 7. The CDR3 is 16 residues long. Germline V gene lookup returns CDR1 MNHEY and CDR2 SVGAGI. The CDR3 nucleotides are TGTGCCAGCAGTTCCGCCGGGACAGGGATTAACTATGGCTACACCTTC. It translates to CASSSAGTGINYGYTF.

This clone was picked up one time. The CDR3 region has the DNA TGTGCCAGCAGTCAATCCGGGACCTACGGTGAAAAACTGTTTTTT. As protein: CASSQSGTYGEKLFF. This chain connects TRBV27 to TRBJ1-4; possible D gene TRBD1, 5 bases. V lost 5 bases and J lost 7, with 17 bases in between. The CDR3 has 15 residues. The germline V gene has CDR1 MNHEY and CDR2 SMNVEV (reference sequence).

The count of this clone is one. V is TRBV29-1 and J is TRBJ2-7; no reliable D call. The V end was cut by 6 bases, the J end by 3 bases, with 12 bases between. The germline CDR1 and CDR2 sequences are SQVTM and ANQGSEA. CDR3 length: 12 residues. The CDR3 DNA follows: TGCAGCGTCGCCCCGGCCCTCTACGAGCAGTACTTC. This encodes CSVAPALYEQYF.

In its sample, this clone was seen a few times. This chain joins TRBV19 and TRBJ1-2, with no clear D. Germline V gene sequence: CDR1 LNHDA, CDR2 SQIVND (reference sequence). This CDR3 region has 13 residues. V was pared by 2 bases and J by 5 bases, with 9 bases between. CDR3 in amino acids: CASSIFTDYGYTF. CDR3 DNA: TGTGCCAGTAGTATATTTACTGATTATGGCTACACCTTC.

The gene calls are TRBV25-1 and TRBJ2-7; the D is unclear. CDR3 length: 11 residues. V was cut by 6 bases and J by 3 bases, with 6 bases left in between. Germline V gives CDR1 MGHDK, CDR2 SYGVNS. CDR3 sequence reads: CASRNHYEQYF. CDR3 DNA sequence: TGTGCCAGCAGAAACCACTACGAGCAGTACTTC.